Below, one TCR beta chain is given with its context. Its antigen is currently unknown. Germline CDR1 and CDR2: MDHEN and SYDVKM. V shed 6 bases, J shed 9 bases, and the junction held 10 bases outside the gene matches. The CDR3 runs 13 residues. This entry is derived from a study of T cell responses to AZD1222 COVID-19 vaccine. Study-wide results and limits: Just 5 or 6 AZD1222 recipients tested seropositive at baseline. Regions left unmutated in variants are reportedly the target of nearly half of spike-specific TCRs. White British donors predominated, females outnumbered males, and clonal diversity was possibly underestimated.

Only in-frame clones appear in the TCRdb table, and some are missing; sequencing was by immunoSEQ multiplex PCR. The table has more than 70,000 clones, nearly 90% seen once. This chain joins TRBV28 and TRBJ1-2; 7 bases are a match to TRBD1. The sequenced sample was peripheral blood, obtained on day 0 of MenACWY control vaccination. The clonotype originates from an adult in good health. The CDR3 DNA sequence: TGTGCCAGCAGCTATACAGGGGATGGAAGCTACACCTTC. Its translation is CASSYTGDGSYTF.